This entry features one TCR beta chain sequence. Its specificity is unknown. Next came a second PCR, run for roughly 6 to 11 cycles, which used a sample-barcoded 5' primer along with a J-beta primer mix. Each cDNA molecule received a tag from a template-switch adaptor that had 12 random nucleotides. A single record per CDR3 protein comes from TCRdb applying MiXCR to the 5' RACE reads. The repertoire holds fewer than 1 million distinct CDR3 sequences, with about 42% as singletons. This CDR3 region has 18 residues. Germline trimming cut 4 bases from V and 1 base from J; bases unmatched to any gene: 4. Per germline, CDR1 SGHTA and CDR2 FQGNSA. The data stem from a study of blood T cells in healthy people across ages. Study-level findings and limits: Naive T cell percentage by flow cytometry tracked strongly with beta diversity. Per million T cells, TCR beta diversity dropped about linearly as age rose.

The TCR originated in a man aged 60 to 69 in good health. Material: blood. The chain recombines TRBV7-2 with TRBJ2-2; the match to TRBD2 covers 15 bases. CDR3 sequence (DNA): TGTGCCAGCAGCTCGGGACTAGCGGGGGGTCGGAACACCGGGGAGCTGTTTTTT. Encoded protein: CASSSGLAGGRNTGELFF.